Below are 18 T cell receptor beta chains sequenced from a single sample in a study of T cell responses to AZD1222 COVID-19 vaccine. Repertoires were generated with immunoSEQ multiplex PCR, while TCRdb's copy carries only in-frame clones and drops some. Altogether 92,000 or so clones are present, about nine tenths being singletons, with the ten largest covering approximately 24%. Sample: peripheral blood, taken on day 0 of AZD1222 vaccination. The receptor source for this set is an adult in good health.

V and J are TRBV7-3 and TRBJ2-2; D gene ambiguous. The length of the CDR3 is 12 residues. Germline CDR1 reads SGHTA; CDR2 reads FQGTGA. Between the trimmed V and J ends, which lost 8 bases and 7 bases, there was a span of 11 bases. The CDR3 bases are TGTGCCAGCTCCCCTTATGGCGGGGAGCTGTTTTTT. It translates to CASSPYGGELFF.

The gene calls are TRBV28 and TRBJ2-5; 7 bases fit TRBD1. V lost 4 bases, J lost 4 bases, and 6 bases stayed unmatched. Germline loops: CDR1 MDHEN, CDR2 SYDVKM. The CDR3 contains 14 residues. The CDR3 sequence is CASSSTGLGETQYF. The CDR3 DNA is TGTGCCAGCAGTTCGACAGGGCTGGGAGAGACCCAGTACTTC.

The CDR3 nucleotides are TGTGCCAGCAAGGGCGGGACAGGGCCCCCGGGCACCGGGGAGCTGTTTTTT. Its translation is CASKGGTGPPGTGELFF. The rearrangement joins TRBV2 to TRBJ2-2; 9 nucleotides agree with TRBD1. Germline V gene data show CDR1 as SNHLY and CDR2 as FYNNEI. CDR3 length equals 17 residues. Trimming at V came to 7 bases and at J to 4 bases, leaving 13 bases not matched to a gene.

The chain uses TRBV11-2 and TRBJ2-2, with D unresolved. CDR1 is SGHAT and CDR2 is FQNNGV in the germline V gene. CDR3 length: 11 residues. V was pared by 10 bases and J by 6 bases, with 9 bases between. This chain's CDR3 is CATRRSGELFF. CDR3 coding DNA: TGTGCCACCCGCAGGTCCGGGGAGCTGTTTTTT.

V and J are TRBV28 and TRBJ1-4; the match to TRBD1 covers 8 bases. The germline gives CDR1 MDHEN, CDR2 SYDVKM. V gave up 6 bases and J gave up 8 bases; unmatched junction bases: 5. The CDR3 runs 13 residues. The chain's CDR3 is CASSRTGWEKLFF. As DNA, the CDR3 is TGTGCCAGCAGCCGGACAGGGTGGGAAAAACTGTTTTTT.

The chain carries TRBV5-5 and TRBJ1-5, with TRBD1 matching 8 bases. Trimming at V came to 4 bases and at J to 1 base, leaving 4 bases not matched to a gene. The CDR3 has 15 residues. Germline CDR1 reads SGHKS; CDR2 reads YYEKEE (reference sequence). CDR3 protein: CASSLDRGSNQPQHF. In nucleotides, the CDR3 is TGTGCCAGCAGCCTCGACAGGGGAAGCAATCAGCCCCAGCATTTT. The variable domain in full, with the rest retrieved from reference TRBV5-5 and TRBJ1-5, is DAGVTQSPTHLIKTRGQQVTLRCSPISGHKSVSWYQQVLGQGPQFIFQYYEKEERGRGNFPDRFSARQFPNYSSELNVNALLLGDSALYLCASSLDRGSNQPQHFGDGTRLSIL.

Only one count was recorded for this clone. V is TRBV7-3 and J is TRBJ1-1; D is unresolved. V was clipped by 4 bases and J by 1 base, with 7 bases between them. This CDR3 spans 13 amino acids. Germline lookup yields CDR1 SGHTA and CDR2 FQGTGA. CDR3 DNA sequence: TGTGCCAGCAGCTCCCTACCGAACACTGAAGCTTTCTTT. Translation gives CASSSLPNTEAFF.

V gene TRBV9 combines with J gene TRBJ1-2; 7 bases fit TRBD1. CDR1 and CDR2 from the germline V gene are SGDLS and YYNGEE. The CDR3 loop spans 15 amino acids. The V segment lost 1 base and the J segment 4 bases; nucleotides outside the gene matches: 7. The CDR3 is CASSVTIQGGYGYTF. CDR3 coding DNA: TGTGCCAGCAGCGTAACGATTCAGGGGGGCTATGGCTACACCTTC.

The J gene is TRBJ1-1, the V gene TRBV19; D not resolved. The germline V and J ends were trimmed by 5 bases and 1 base, with 17 bases remaining between them. Germline V gives CDR1 LNHDA, CDR2 SQIVND (reference sequence). This CDR3 has 16 residues. CDR3 bases: TGTGCCAGTAGTTTACGGACGGGTGAAGGGAACACTGAAGCTTTCTTT. Amino acids: CASSLRTGEGNTEAFF.

The chain is built from TRBV27 and TRBJ2-1, with 14 bases fitting TRBD2. The CDR3 loop spans 16 amino acids. Germline assignment: CDR1 MNHEY and CDR2 SMNVEV (reference sequence). Trimming at V came to 7 bases and at J to 8 bases, leaving 10 bases not matched to a gene. In nucleotides, the CDR3 is TGTGCCAGCATTAACGCCGGGACTAGCGGGAGATATGAGCAGTTCTTC. Translation gives CASINAGTSGRYEQFF.

CDR3: CASSLPGGGGAKGETQYF. CDR3 bases: TGTGCCAGCAGCTTGCCGGGAGGAGGGGGGGCCAAGGGGGAGACCCAGTACTTC. The J gene is TRBJ2-5, the V gene TRBV5-6, with D maybe TRBD2 (7 bases). CDR3 size: 18 residues. Germline V gene lookup returns CDR1 SGHDT and CDR2 YYEEEE. V lost 1 base to trimming and J lost 5 bases, with 24 bases between them. The complete variable domain, with remaining parts taken from reference TRBV5-6 and TRBJ2-5, reads DAGVTQSPTHLIKTRGQQVTLRCSPKSGHDTVSWYQQALGQGPQFIFQYYEEEERQRGNFPDRFSGHQFPNYSSELNVNALLLGDSALYLCASSLPGGGGAKGETQYFGPGTRLLVL.

The J gene is TRBJ2-7, the V gene TRBV7-8; 9 bases align to TRBD2. V gave up 1 base and J gave up 5 bases; unmatched junction bases: 9. Germline CDR1 SGHVS, CDR2 FQNEAQ. The CDR3 runs 16 residues. CDR3 loop: CASSLEAGGIRDEQYF. The CDR3 DNA is TGTGCCAGCAGCTTAGAGGCGGGAGGGATACGTGACGAGCAGTACTTC.

The gene calls are TRBV6-2 or TRBV6-3 and TRBJ1-1; D ambiguous. V was shortened by 0 bases and J by 1 base, with 9 bases between the two germline ends. This CDR3 spans 15 amino acids. Germline loops: CDR1 MNHEY, CDR2 SVGEGT. CDR3 residues: CASSYSSASNTEAFF. The CDR3 DNA is TGTGCCAGCAGTTACTCGAGTGCGTCGAACACTGAAGCTTTCTTT.

The gene calls are TRBV7-9 and TRBJ2-5; D may be TRBD2 (5 bases). Germline CDR1 SEHNR, CDR2 FQNEAQ (reference sequence). Trimming shortened V by 2 bases and J by 7 bases, and 17 bases separated the two germline ends. This CDR3 is 15 amino acids long. The CDR3 nucleotides are TGTGCCAGCAGCTTACTTCGGGATCCTCCGGGGACCCAGTACTTC. This gives the protein CASSLLRDPPGTQYF.

The chain joins TRBV11-2 to TRBJ2-6, with TRBD2 as a possible D gene (6 bases). Germline values: CDR1 SGHAT, CDR2 FQNNGV. Trimming removed 1 base at V and 2 bases at J, with 9 bases between. This CDR3 region has 16 residues. The CDR3 reads CASSLGGDPGANVLTF. The DNA for the CDR3 is TGTGCCAGCAGCTTAGGGGGGGATCCTGGGGCCAACGTCCTGACTTTC.

As concerns this clone: This specimen includes other DNA sequences encoding the same CDR3. V is TRBV7-2 and J is TRBJ1-4, with D possibly TRBD1 on 5 matching bases. Per germline, CDR1 SGHTA and CDR2 FQGNSA. The CDR3 sequence is 16 residues long. Trimming pared 0 bases from V and 8 bases from J, leaving 16 bases between. CDR3 coding DNA: TGTGCCAGCAGCTTAGCGGGGGGAACAGGCGGGGAAAAACTGTTTTTT. Protein sequence: CASSLAGGTGGEKLFF.

V gene TRBV7-2 combines with J gene TRBJ2-7; TRBD1 or TRBD2 may be the D gene (8 bases each). V lost 5 bases and J lost 5, with 19 bases in between. Germline V gene data show CDR1 as SGHTA and CDR2 as FQGNSA. The length of the CDR3 is 15 residues. The CDR3 loop is CASSPGGTGPHEQYF. The CDR3 DNA reads TGTGCCAGCAGCCCGGGGGGGACAGGTCCCCACGAGCAGTACTTC.

This chain links TRBV5-6 with TRBJ2-7, with D unresolved. Germline assignment: CDR1 SGHDT and CDR2 YYEEEE. V was cut by 3 bases and J by 0 bases, with 7 bases left in between. CDR3 length: 13 amino acids. CDR3 region: CASSSVSSYEQYF. CDR3 in DNA: TGTGCCAGCAGCTCGGTCAGCTCCTACGAGCAGTACTTC.